This TCR beta chain was recovered during a study of chemoradiotherapy in HPV16-positive cancers. Notes on the study in general: Functional assays defining HPV-specific T cells used only two HPV16-positive patients.

TCRdb keeps only in-frame clones here, not all; method: immunoSEQ multiplex PCR. The table records 20,000 to 25,000 clones, approximately 89% of them present only once. V was pared by 0 bases and J by 3 bases, with 0 bases between. CDR1 is SGHTS and CDR2 is YDEGEE in the germline V gene. The CDR3 runs 12 residues. This clone was detected once. The antigen is unknown. The source was blood, collected from a patient who underwent chemoradiotherapy. The source is a human donor with HPV-associated anogenital cancer. V gene TRBV5-8 combines with J gene TRBJ2-2; D not resolved. The DNA of the CDR3 is TGTGCCAGCAGCTTGGACACCGGGGAGCTGTTTTTT. It specifies CASSLDTGELFF.